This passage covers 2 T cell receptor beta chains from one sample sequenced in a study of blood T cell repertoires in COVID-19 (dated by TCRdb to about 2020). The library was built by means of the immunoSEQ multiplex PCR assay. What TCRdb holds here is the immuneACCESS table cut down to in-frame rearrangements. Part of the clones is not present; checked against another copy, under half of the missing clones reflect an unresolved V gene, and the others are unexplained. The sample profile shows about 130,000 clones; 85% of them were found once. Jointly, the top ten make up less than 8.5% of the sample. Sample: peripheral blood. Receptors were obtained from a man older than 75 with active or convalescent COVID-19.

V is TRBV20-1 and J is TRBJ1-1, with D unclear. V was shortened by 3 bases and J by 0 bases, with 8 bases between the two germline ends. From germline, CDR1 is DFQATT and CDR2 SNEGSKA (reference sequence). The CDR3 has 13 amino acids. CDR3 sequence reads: CSASRRMNTEAFF. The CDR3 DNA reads TGCAGTGCTAGTCGCAGAATGAACACTGAAGCTTTCTTT.

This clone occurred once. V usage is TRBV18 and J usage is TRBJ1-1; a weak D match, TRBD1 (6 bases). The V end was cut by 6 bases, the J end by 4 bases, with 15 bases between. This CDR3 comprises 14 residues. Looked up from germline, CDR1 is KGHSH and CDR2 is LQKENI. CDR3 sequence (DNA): TGTGCCAGCTCCCTCGAAGGGACATCCACTGAAGCTTTCTTT. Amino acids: CASSLEGTSTEAFF.